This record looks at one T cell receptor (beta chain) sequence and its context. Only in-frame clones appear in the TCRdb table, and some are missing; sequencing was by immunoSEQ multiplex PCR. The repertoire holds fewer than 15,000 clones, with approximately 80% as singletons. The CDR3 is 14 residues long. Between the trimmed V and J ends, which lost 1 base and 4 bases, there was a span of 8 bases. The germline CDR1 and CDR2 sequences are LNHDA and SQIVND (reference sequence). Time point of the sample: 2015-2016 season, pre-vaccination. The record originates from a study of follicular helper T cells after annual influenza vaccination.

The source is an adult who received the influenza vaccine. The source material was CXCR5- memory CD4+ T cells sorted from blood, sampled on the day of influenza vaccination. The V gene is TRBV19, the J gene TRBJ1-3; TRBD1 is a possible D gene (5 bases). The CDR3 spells CASSIAGAGNTIYF. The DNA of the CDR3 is TGTGCCAGTAGTATAGCCGGGGCCGGAAACACCATATATTTT. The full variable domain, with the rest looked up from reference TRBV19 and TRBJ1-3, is DGGITQSPKYLFRKEGQNVTLSCEQNLNHDAMYWYRQDPGQGLRLIYYSQIVNDFQKGDIAEGYSVSREKKESFPLTVTSAQKNPTAFYLCASSIAGAGNTIYFGEGSWLTVV.